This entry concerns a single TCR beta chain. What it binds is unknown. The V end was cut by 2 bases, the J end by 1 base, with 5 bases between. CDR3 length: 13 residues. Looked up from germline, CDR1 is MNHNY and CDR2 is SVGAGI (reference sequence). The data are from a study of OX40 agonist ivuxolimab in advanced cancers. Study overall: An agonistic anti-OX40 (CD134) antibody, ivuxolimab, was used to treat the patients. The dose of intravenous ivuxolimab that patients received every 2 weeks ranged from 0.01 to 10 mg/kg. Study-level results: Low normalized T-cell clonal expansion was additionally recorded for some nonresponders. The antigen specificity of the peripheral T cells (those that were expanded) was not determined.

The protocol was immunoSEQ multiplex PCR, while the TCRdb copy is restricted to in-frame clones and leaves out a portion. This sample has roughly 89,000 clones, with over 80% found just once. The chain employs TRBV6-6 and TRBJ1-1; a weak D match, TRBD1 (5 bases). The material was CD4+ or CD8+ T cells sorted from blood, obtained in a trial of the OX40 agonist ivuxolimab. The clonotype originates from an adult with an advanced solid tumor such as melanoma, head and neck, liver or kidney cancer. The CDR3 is CASSYGGNTEAFF. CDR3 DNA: TGTGCCAGCAGTTACGGGGGGAACACTGAAGCTTTCTTT.